The next 10 T cell receptor beta chains were all read from a single sample in a study of persistence of HIV-infected CD4 T cells. This was the immunoSEQ version 4 assay in survey mode. The repertoire was sequenced with immunoSEQ multiplex PCR; TCRdb's copy has only in-frame clones and lacks some. The sample lists more than 15,000 clones; less than 65% were seen once. Antigens for these TCRs are unknown. The stimulus was lysate of CMV-infected fibroblasts, 9 to 10 ug/mL. Sorting selected CD4+ T cells upregulating both CD40 ligand and CD69. The sample here was CD4+ T cells sorted from PBMCs after roughly 19-hour stimulation, taken from a patient who received antiretroviral therapy. These receptors were obtained from an adult woman with HIV who was CMV-seropositive.

CDR3 sequence: CASSPMTVTHNEQFF. CDR3 nucleotides: TGCGCCAGCAGCCCCATGACAGTTACCCACAATGAGCAGTTCTTC. V gene TRBV5-1 combines with J gene TRBJ2-1; the D gene is possibly TRBD1 (5 bases). Germline V lookup: CDR1 SGHRS, CDR2 YFSETQ. Trimming left V 4 bases short and J 5 bases short, with 16 bases between. The CDR3 covers 15 residues.

This clone came up a few times. The CDR3 nucleotides are TGTGCCAGCAGATCGGGGCTTCATAATTCACCCCTCCACTTT. Its translation: CASRSGLHNSPLHF. The genes are TRBV7-8 and TRBJ1-6; D is perhaps TRBD1 (5 bases). CDR3 length equals 14 residues. V was trimmed by 6 bases and J by 5 bases, leaving 11 bases between them. The germline gives CDR1 SGHVS, CDR2 FQNEAQ.

This clone was observed a handful of times. The rearrangement joins TRBV7-9 to TRBJ2-7; D may be TRBD1 or TRBD2 (5 bases each). The CDR3 has 13 residues. V was shortened by 6 bases and J by 3 bases, with 12 bases between the two germline ends. The germline V gene has CDR1 SEHNR and CDR2 FQNEAQ (reference sequence). This chain's CDR3 is CASSYGDGYEQYF. The CDR3 DNA is TGTGCCAGCAGTTATGGGGACGGCTACGAGCAGTACTTC.

The rearrangement uses TRBV5-1 and TRBJ1-4; D possibly corresponds to TRBD1 (6 bases). Trimming removed 4 bases at V and 8 bases at J, with 15 bases between. The CDR3 contains 14 residues. The germline gives CDR1 SGHRS, CDR2 YFSETQ. CDR3 sequence: CASSETGPWEKLFF. As DNA, the CDR3 is TGCGCCAGCAGCGAGACAGGCCCCTGGGAAAAACTGTTTTTT.

This clone was seen only a few times. The chain combines TRBV7-8 with TRBJ1-1; no clear D gene. V was trimmed by 5 bases and J by 0 bases, leaving 10 bases between them. The V gene's germline CDR1 is SGHVS and CDR2 FQNEAQ. This CDR3 is 14 amino acids long. CDR3 amino acids: CASSPSNLNTEAFF. The CDR3 DNA reads as TGTGCCAGCAGCCCATCCAATTTGAACACTGAAGCTTTCTTT.

The chain combines TRBV6-5 with TRBJ2-3; 8 nucleotides match TRBD2. The CDR3 is 15 residues long. Looked up from germline, CDR1 is MNHEY and CDR2 is SVGAGI. Trimming cost V 2 bases and J 4 bases; bases outside gene matches: 5. This CDR3 reads CASSYHHGGADTQYF. CDR3 nucleotides: TGTGCCAGCAGTTACCACCACGGGGGGGCAGATACGCAGTATTTT.

J is TRBJ2-4 and V is TRBV24-1; 7 positions match TRBD1. CDR3 length equals 15 residues. V trimming: 2 bases; J trimming: 8 bases; junction bases outside the gene matches: 8. Germline values: CDR1 KGHDR, CDR2 SFDVKD. The CDR3 coding sequence is TGTGCCACCAGTGATTCCACAGGGGAATGGGACATTCAGTACTTC. Amino acids: CATSDSTGEWDIQYF.

In its sample, this clone is medium-sized. The V gene is TRBV2, the J gene TRBJ2-7, with a weak D call TRBD1 (5 bases). V gave up 6 bases and J gave up 6 bases, with 12 bases separating them. Per the germline V gene, CDR1 is SNHLY and CDR2 is FYNNEI. CDR3 length equals 12 residues. In DNA form, the CDR3 reads TGTGCCAGCAGGGTTCAGCAGGGCGAGCAGTACTTC. It codes for CASRVQQGEQYF.

This sequence joins TRBV13 and TRBJ2-7; TRBD1 matches 7 bases. This CDR3 spans 16 amino acids. Trimming removed 5 bases from V and 6 bases from J; junction bases left unmatched: 16. Per germline, CDR1 PRHDT and CDR2 FYEKMQ (reference sequence). CDR3 coding DNA: TGTGCCAGCAGCAAGGACTTTAGAAGGGGGCTGGGCGAGCAGTACTTC. This sequence encodes CASSKDFRRGLGEQYF.

The V gene is TRBV5-1, the J gene TRBJ2-1; 13 nucleotides match TRBD2. The CDR3 extends over 15 amino acids. Germline lookup yields CDR1 SGHRS and CDR2 YFSETQ. Trimming took 5 bases from V and 5 from J; bases not matched to a gene: 4. The CDR3 protein is CASRLLAGGNNEQFF. For the CDR3, the DNA is TGCGCCAGCAGATTACTAGCGGGGGGGAACAATGAGCAGTTCTTC.